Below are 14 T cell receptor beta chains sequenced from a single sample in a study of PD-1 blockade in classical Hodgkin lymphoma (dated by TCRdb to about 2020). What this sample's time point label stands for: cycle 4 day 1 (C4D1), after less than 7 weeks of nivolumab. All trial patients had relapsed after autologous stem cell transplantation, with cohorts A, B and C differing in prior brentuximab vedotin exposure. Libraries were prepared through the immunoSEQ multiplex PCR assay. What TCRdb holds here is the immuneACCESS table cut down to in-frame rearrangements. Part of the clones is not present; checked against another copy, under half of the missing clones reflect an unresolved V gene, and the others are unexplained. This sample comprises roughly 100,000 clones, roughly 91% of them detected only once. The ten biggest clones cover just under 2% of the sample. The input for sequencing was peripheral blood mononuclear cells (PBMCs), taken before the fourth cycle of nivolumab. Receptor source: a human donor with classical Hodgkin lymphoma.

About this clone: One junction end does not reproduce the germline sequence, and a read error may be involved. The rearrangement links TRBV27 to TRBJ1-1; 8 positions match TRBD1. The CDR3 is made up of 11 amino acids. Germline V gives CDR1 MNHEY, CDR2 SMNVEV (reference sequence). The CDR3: CASSLGQGIIF. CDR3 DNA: TGTGCCAGCAGTTTAGGACAGGGTATAATCTTT.

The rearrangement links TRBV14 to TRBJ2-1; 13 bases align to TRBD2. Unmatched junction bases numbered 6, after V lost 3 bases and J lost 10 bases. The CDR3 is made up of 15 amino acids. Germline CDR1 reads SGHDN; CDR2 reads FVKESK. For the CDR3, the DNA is TGTGCCAGCAGCCAGACTAGCGGGAGGAGGATGGAGCAGTTCTTC. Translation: CASSQTSGRRMEQFF. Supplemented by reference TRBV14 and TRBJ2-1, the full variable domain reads EAGVTQFPSHSVIEKGQTVTLRCDPISGHDNLYWYRRVMGKEIKFLLHFVKESKQDESGMPNNRFLAERTGGTYSTLKVQPAELEDSGVYFCASSQTSGRRMEQFFGPGTRLTVL.

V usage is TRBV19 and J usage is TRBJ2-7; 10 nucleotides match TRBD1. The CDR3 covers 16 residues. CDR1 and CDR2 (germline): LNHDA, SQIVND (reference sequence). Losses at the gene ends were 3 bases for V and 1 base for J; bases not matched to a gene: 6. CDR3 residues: CASSISGQGVSYEQYF. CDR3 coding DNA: TGTGCCAGTAGTATTTCCGGACAGGGGGTTTCCTACGAGCAGTACTTC.

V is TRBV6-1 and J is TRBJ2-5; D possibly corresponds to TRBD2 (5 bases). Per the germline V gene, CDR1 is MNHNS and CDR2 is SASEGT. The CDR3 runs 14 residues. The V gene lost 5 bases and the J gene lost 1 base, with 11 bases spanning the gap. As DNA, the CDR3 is TGTGCCAGCAGTTTCGAGCGGACCCAAGAGACCCAGTACTTC. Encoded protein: CASSFERTQETQYF.

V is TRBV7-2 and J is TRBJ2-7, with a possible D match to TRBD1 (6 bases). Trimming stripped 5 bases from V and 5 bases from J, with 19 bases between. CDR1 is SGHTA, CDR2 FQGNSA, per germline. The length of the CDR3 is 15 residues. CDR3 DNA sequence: TGTGCCAGCAGCAAACACGGAACAAAGGGGGACGAGCAGTACTTC. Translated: CASSKHGTKGDEQYF.

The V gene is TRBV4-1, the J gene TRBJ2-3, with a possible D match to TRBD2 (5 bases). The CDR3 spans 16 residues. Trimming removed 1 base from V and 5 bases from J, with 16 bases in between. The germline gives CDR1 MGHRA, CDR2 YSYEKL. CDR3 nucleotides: TGCGCCAGCAGCCAAGTGCGGGTAGCAGGCGGAGATACGCAGTATTTT. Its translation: CASSQVRVAGGDTQYF.

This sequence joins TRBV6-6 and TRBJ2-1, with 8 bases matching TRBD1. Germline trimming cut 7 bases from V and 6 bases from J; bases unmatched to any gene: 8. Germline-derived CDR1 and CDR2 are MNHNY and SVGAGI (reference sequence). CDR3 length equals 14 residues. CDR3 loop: CASTKRQGFNEQFF. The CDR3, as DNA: TGTGCCAGCACTAAAAGACAGGGGTTCAATGAGCAGTTCTTC.

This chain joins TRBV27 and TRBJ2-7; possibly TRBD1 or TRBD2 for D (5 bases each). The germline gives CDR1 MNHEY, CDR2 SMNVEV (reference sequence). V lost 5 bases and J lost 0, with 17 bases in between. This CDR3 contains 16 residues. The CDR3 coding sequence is TGTGCCAGCAGTCGACTATCCGGACAATTCTCCTACGAGCAGTACTTC. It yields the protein CASSRLSGQFSYEQYF.

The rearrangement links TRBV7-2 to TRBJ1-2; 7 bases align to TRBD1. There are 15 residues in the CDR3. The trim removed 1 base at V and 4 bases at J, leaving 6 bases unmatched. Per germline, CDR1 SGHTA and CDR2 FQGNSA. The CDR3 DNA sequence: TGTGCCAGCAGCTTAGAACCAGGGGGAGGCTATGGCTACACCTTC. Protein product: CASSLEPGGGYGYTF.

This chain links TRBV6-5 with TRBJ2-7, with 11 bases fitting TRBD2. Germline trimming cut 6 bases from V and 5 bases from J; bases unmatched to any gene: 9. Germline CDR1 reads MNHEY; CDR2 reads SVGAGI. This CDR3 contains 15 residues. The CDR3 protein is CASRNSGRASNEQYF. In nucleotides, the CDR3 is TGTGCCAGCAGAAATAGCGGGAGGGCCAGCAACGAGCAGTACTTC.

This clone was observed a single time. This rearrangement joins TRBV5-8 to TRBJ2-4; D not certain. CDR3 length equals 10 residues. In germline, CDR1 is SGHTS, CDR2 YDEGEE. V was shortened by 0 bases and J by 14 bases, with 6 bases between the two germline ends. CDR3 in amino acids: CASSLVAEYF. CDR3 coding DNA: TGTGCCAGCAGCTTGGTGGCGGAGTACTTC.

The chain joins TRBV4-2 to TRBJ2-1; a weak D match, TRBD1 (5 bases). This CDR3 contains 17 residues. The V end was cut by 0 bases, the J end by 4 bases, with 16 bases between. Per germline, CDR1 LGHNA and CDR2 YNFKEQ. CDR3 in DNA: TGTGCCAGCAGCCAAGATGGGGCGATTCGCCCGTACAATGAGCAGTTCTTC. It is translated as CASSQDGAIRPYNEQFF.

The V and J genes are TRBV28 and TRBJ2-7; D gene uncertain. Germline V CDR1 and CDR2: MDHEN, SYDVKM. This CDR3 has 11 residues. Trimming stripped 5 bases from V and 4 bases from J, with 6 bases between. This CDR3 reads CASSRTYEQYF. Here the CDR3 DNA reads TGTGCCAGCAGTCGAACATACGAGCAGTACTTC.

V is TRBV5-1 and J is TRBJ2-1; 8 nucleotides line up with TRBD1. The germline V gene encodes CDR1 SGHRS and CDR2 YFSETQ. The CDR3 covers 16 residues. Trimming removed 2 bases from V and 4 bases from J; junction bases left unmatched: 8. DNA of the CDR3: TGCGCCAGCAGCTTTCAGGGGGCTAGGAAATACAATGAGCAGTTCTTC. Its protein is CASSFQGARKYNEQFF.